This T cell receptor beta chain was observed in a study of blood T cells in healthy people across ages (dated by TCRdb to about 2015). At the level of the whole study: In model experiments, roughly one uniquely barcoded TCR beta cDNA molecule per two T cells was captured by template switching. The donors were split into four age groups: young (average about 16 years), middle-aged (39), aged (approximately 59) and long-lived (over 75). The study analyzed two additional independent replicas of 1 million unique cDNA reads from the same blood draw for two donors, one aged 18 to 29 and one aged 80 or older. The study measured age-related changes in TCR beta repertoire diversity using deep sequencing normalized with unique cDNA molecular identifiers. General study outcomes and caveats: Compared with the aged group, the long-lived group had more naive CD4+ T cells, fewer expanded clones and increased TCR diversity, a pattern suggesting age selection. A strong correlation was found between observed TCR beta diversity and the percentage of naive T cells measured by flow cytometry. Observed TCR beta diversity per million T cells fell roughly linearly with age, and a significant reduction was already apparent by age around 40. Because the CMV infection status of the donors was unknown, age-related changes in expanded clonotypes may potentially have been confounded. Estimates of total diversity based on one million sequenced T cells were considered lower bounds and underestimates. Because profiling used bulk unsorted PBMCs, naive and antigen-experienced compartments could not be compared conclusively.

Donors were about 36 systemically healthy Caucasian individuals from Russia aged roughly 6 to 90 years. Roughly 9.5 milliliters of peripheral blood were drawn from each donor into EDTA-treated Vacutainer tubes. Ficoll-Paque density-gradient centrifugation was used to isolate PBMCs, with at least 6 million obtained per sample. Trizol reagent was used to extract total RNA from PBMCs, with at least 5 micrograms per sample. Naive CD45RAhigh/CD27high T cell percentages were measured by flow cytometry on a PBMC aliquot from every donor. The CDR3 goes from the cysteine to the phenylalanine over 17 residues. The read is trimmed to its CDR3 DNA, 51 bases read in frame from base 1. Unmatched junction bases come to 14, with V trimmed by 5 bases and J by 4 bases. CDR1 SEHNR and CDR2 FQNEAQ were looked up in the germline V gene (reference sequence). To note about this clonotype: The clone's antigen remains unknown. No much larger clone exists at a distance of one base, and base qualities are not known.

The library was built by means of 5' RACE. The sequencer was an Illumina HiSeq 2500. The second PCR ran for roughly 7 to 12 cycles and used a J-beta primer mix along with a sample-barcoded 5' primer. Each TCR beta cDNA molecule received a unique molecular identifier from a template-switch 5' adaptor carrying 12 random nucleotides. Each sample yielded at least 3 million CDR3-containing paired-end reads. All of the RNA was converted into first-strand cDNA using the Mint cDNA synthesis kit, with a TRBC-specific oligonucleotide serving as the primer. Following uracil-DNA glycosylase treatment, all cDNA underwent a first 18-cycle PCR with the universal primers M1SS and BC2_uni_R. In the source study's methods: Each sample was normalized by randomly selecting 1 million high-quality reads, each carrying a distinct molecular identifier. Instead of being binned into consensus sequences, reads that shared molecular identifiers were thrown out. MiTCR, run with a Q25 quality threshold and the strictest error-elimination algorithm, handled CDR3 identification, clonotype clustering and error correction. A nonparametric unseen species model with Euler transformation was used to estimate a lower bound on total TCR beta diversity. Using fastp trimming at Q25 and MiXCR clonotype assembly, TCRdb reanalyzed the public sequencing data and kept in-frame beta chains. Entries that share a CDR3 protein sequence are merged under the most common genes and DNA. For this entry, the V and J calls and clone size follow TCRdb and not the study's own pipeline. Across this sample there are more than 650,000 distinct CDR3 sequences, with 20% to 30% seen only once. Jointly, the top ten make up around 3% of the sample.

The sample also formed part of further work on T cells of mothers and their children. The second study's authors report: Donors were nine systemically healthy Caucasian individuals: three mothers and their six children. cDNA synthesis consumed the entire amount of extracted RNA, loaded at around 1.5 ug RNA in each 15 ul reaction. In the second PCR, sample barcodes and 2-4 random nucleotides were introduced via the M1S primer. Over 8.5 million TCR beta CDR3 reads came from each mother, compared with approximately 3 million reads from each child. Thymic selection shapes the output of TCR recombination in a similar way in related and unrelated pairs, and inherited differences have a minor effect. Normalized repertoire overlap was always found to be slightly, but never significantly, higher in related mother-child pairs than in unrelated mother-child pairs. With a sensitivity of approximately 100 clones per million clonotypes, no persistent microchimeric T cell clones were detected. In the study, deep NGS was used to compare the TCR beta repertoires of mothers and children, and features distinguishing related mother-child pairs from unrelated individuals were sought. Mothers averaged roughly 36 +/- 4 years of age and children averaged around 10 +/- 4 years. Libraries were sequenced on Illumina HiSeq 2000 with 100+100 nt paired-end reads after adapter ligation with NEBNext reagents. Mother and child libraries were prepared a month apart and sequenced in separate runs to prevent cross-contamination. For each donor, between roughly 450,000 and 2,100,000 distinct TCR beta clonotypes were identified. Naive TCR beta clonotypes were estimated from low-frequency clonotypes matched to each donor's FACS-determined naive share, without sorting.

The chain was built from TRBV7-9 and TRBJ2-3, and 8 junctional nucleotides match TRBD2. The sequencing input was blood. This clonotype was obtained from a boy aged 5-17 years in good health. CDR3 protein: CASSTKRGSGDADTQYF. In nucleotide form, the sequence is TGTGCCAGCAGCACCAAAAGGGGTAGCGGGGACGCAGATACGCAGTATTTT.